What follows are 17 T cell receptor beta chains derived from one specimen sequenced in a study of patients and donors after allogeneic stem cell transplantation. In TCRdb, the RT-PCR reads were re-called with MiXCR into one record per CDR3 protein. The sample yields approximately 160,000 distinct CDR3 sequences, roughly 31% seen once. Sequenced material: blood, either unsorted or a sorted T cell fraction (not recorded which). The source of these receptors is a human donor who was either an allogeneic HSCT recipient or a stem cell or donor lymphocyte infusion donor (not recorded which). It is not recorded whose cells these are; they may come from a transplant donor.

The J gene is TRBJ1-1, the V gene TRBV7-9, with 9 bases aligning to TRBD1. Germline values: CDR1 SEHNR, CDR2 FQNEAQ (reference sequence). CDR3 length: 14 residues. Losses at the gene ends were 7 bases for V and 4 bases for J; bases not matched to a gene: 7. The chain's CDR3 is CASTRDRESTEAFF. CDR3 nucleotide sequence: TGTGCCAGCACCCGGGACAGGGAGAGCACTGAAGCTTTCTTT.

The chain joins TRBV19 to TRBJ1-5; TRBD1 aligns across 7 bases. Per the germline V gene, CDR1 is LNHDA and CDR2 is SQIVND (reference sequence). CDR3 length equals 15 residues. Unmatched junction bases numbered 11, after V lost 7 bases and J lost 5 bases. CDR3 loop: CASNVGGGGYQPQHF. CDR3 in DNA: TGTGCCAGTAATGTAGGCGGAGGGGGCTATCAGCCCCAGCATTTT.

The J gene is TRBJ2-7, the V gene TRBV5-1, with TRBD1 matching 8 bases. In germline, CDR1 is SGHRS, CDR2 YFSETQ. The trim removed 2 bases at V and 4 bases at J, leaving 11 bases unmatched. The CDR3 contains 16 residues. The CDR3 DNA reads as TGCGCCAGCAGCTTTGGGGCGGGACAGGCCGGATACGAGCAGTACTTC. Residues: CASSFGAGQAGYEQYF.

The V and J genes are TRBV20-1 and TRBJ1-6; 12 bases line up with TRBD1. The CDR3 has 14 residues. Trimming cost V 5 bases and J 13 bases; bases outside gene matches: 9. Per germline, CDR1 DFQATT and CDR2 SNEGSKA (reference sequence). The CDR3, as DNA: TGCAGTGCTGGGAGTGGGACAGGGGGCGCCCCCCTCCACTTT. Its protein is CSAGSGTGGAPLHF.

This clonotype has ten or more counts. V usage is TRBV9 and J usage is TRBJ1-4, with 9 bases matching TRBD1. V gave up 4 bases and J gave up 8 bases; unmatched junction bases: 6. CDR3 size: 14 residues. Germline V gene sequence: CDR1 SGDLS, CDR2 YYNGEE. In DNA form, the CDR3 reads TGTGCCAGCAGCCTAACAGGGGGCGGGGAAAAACTGTTTTTT. Translated, it gives CASSLTGGGEKLFF.

This clonotype was counted at least ten times. The CDR3 DNA sequence: TGTGCCATCAGTGAGGCCGTGCTGAACACTGAAGCTTTCTTT. As protein: CAISEAVLNTEAFF. This chain connects TRBV10-3 to TRBJ1-1; unclear D gene. V dropped 2 bases and J dropped 0 bases, with 7 bases sitting between them. There are 14 residues in the CDR3. Germline lookup yields CDR1 ENHRY and CDR2 SYGVKD.

V usage is TRBV18 and J usage is TRBJ2-1, with D perhaps matching TRBD1 or TRBD2 (5 bases each). CDR1 is KGHSH, CDR2 LQKENI, per germline. The CDR3 is 15 amino acids. V was shortened by 1 base and J by 10 bases, with 17 bases between the two germline ends. This CDR3 is CASSPRWDRLNEQFF. The CDR3 DNA reads TGTGCCAGCTCACCACGATGGGACCGACTTAACGAGCAGTTCTTC. The whole variable domain, filled in from reference TRBV18 and TRBJ2-1, reads NAGVMQNPRHLVRRRGQEARLRCSPMKGHSHVYWYRQLPEEGLKFMVYLQKENIIDESGMPKERFSAEFPKEGPSILRIQQVVRGDSAAYFCASSPRWDRLNEQFFGPGTRLTVL.

This clonotype appeared a few times. V usage is TRBV29-1 and J usage is TRBJ1-4; TRBD1 aligns across 9 bases. Germline V gene sequence: CDR1 SQVTM, CDR2 ANQGSEA. The CDR3 contains 16 residues. V dropped 6 bases and J dropped 0; count of bases not matched to a gene: 8. In nucleotides, the CDR3 is TGCAGCGTAGGGACAGGGCGCGGGGCAACTAATGAAAAACTGTTTTTT. As protein: CSVGTGRGATNEKLFF.

Many counts were recorded for this clonotype. V is TRBV5-1 and J is TRBJ1-1; D unclear. CDR1 and CDR2 (germline): SGHRS, YFSETQ. CDR3 length: 12 amino acids. Trimming cost V 5 bases and J 1 base, with 6 bases left between them. The DNA for the CDR3 is TGCGCCAGCAGGGAGCAGAACACTGAAGCTTTCTTT. Translating it yields CASREQNTEAFF. Complete variable domain (other parts from reference TRBV5-1 and TRBJ1-1): KAGVTQTPRYLIKTRGQQVTLSCSPISGHRSVSWYQQTPGQGLQFLFEYFSETQRNKGNFPGRFSGRQFSNSRSEMNVSTLELGDSALYLCASREQNTEAFFGQGTRLTVV.

The chain uses TRBV5-1 and TRBJ2-7; 9 bases are a match to TRBD1. Trimming at V came to 4 bases and at J to 5 bases, leaving 7 bases not matched to a gene. Germline CDR1 reads SGHRS; CDR2 reads YFSETQ. The CDR3 spans 14 residues. This CDR3 reads CASSPGTGSDEQYF. Here the CDR3 DNA reads TGCGCCAGCAGCCCAGGGACAGGGTCTGACGAGCAGTACTTC.

This clonotype was picked up a small number of times. The chain uses TRBV3-1 and TRBJ1-2, with 10 bases lining up with TRBD1. The germline V gene has CDR1 LGHDT and CDR2 YNNKEL (reference sequence). V lost 1 base to trimming and J lost 3 bases; unmatched junction nucleotides: 17. CDR3 length: 20 residues. CDR3 DNA: TGTGCCAGCAGCCAAGTGACAGGGGGCGCTTCGGTAGAAAGGGACTATGGCTACACCTTC. Translating gives CASSQVTGGASVERDYGYTF. Full variable domain (remainder filled in from reference TRBV3-1 and TRBJ1-2): DTAVSQTPKYLVTQMGNDKSIKCEQNLGHDTMYWYKQDSKKFLKIMFSYNNKELIINETVPNRFSPKSPDKAHLNLHINSLELGDSAVYFCASSQVTGGASVERDYGYTFGSGTRLTVV.

J is TRBJ2-3 and V is TRBV6-5; D is undetermined. V was trimmed by 4 bases and J by 2 bases, leaving 10 bases between them. Germline values: CDR1 MNHEY, CDR2 SVGAGI. The CDR3 spans 14 residues. The CDR3 nucleotides are TGTGCCAGCAGTTCGGCACCAAACACAGATACGCAGTATTTT. Translated: CASSSAPNTDTQYF.

The chain recombines TRBV3-1 with TRBJ2-1; no definite D call. Between the trimmed V and J ends, which lost 5 bases and 3 bases, there was a span of 2 bases. Germline CDR1 is LGHDT and CDR2 is YNNKEL (reference sequence). This CDR3 spans 11 amino acids. The CDR3 loop is CASSVYNEQFF. CDR3 nucleotide sequence: TGTGCCAGCAGCGTCTACAATGAGCAGTTCTTC.

This clonotype occurred a few times. This rearrangement joins TRBV7-8 to TRBJ1-2; D not certain. Trimming cost V 2 bases and J 2 bases, with 12 bases left between them. Germline CDR1 SGHVS, CDR2 FQNEAQ. This CDR3 contains 15 residues. The CDR3 sequence is CASSLSGKHNYGYTF. The CDR3 DNA is TGTGCCAGCAGCTTATCTGGGAAGCACAACTATGGCTACACCTTC.

The chain recombines TRBV5-1 with TRBJ2-7; 7 bases are shared with TRBD2. The V segment lost 0 bases and the J segment 3 bases; nucleotides outside the gene matches: 6. This CDR3 has 15 amino acids. In germline, CDR1 is SGHRS, CDR2 YFSETQ. The CDR3, as DNA: TGCGCCAGCAGCTTGGATGCGGGGAGGGTCTACGAGCAGTACTTC. Its translation: CASSLDAGRVYEQYF.

This clonotype showed up just a few times. The genes are TRBV6-5 and TRBJ2-2, with 9 bases aligning to TRBD2. The germline CDR1 and CDR2 sequences are MNHEY and SVGAGI. J gave up 6 bases and V 0 bases, and 2 bases lay outside the gene matches. The CDR3 runs to 15 residues. CDR3 protein: CASSYSAGGAGELFF. The DNA for the CDR3 is TGTGCCAGCAGTTACTCGGCGGGAGGGGCCGGGGAGCTGTTTTTT.

The rearrangement links TRBV28 to TRBJ2-7, with D unresolved. The CDR3 runs to 16 residues. Trimming cost V 4 bases and J 0 bases, with 16 bases left between them. CDR1 and CDR2 (germline): MDHEN, SYDVKM. CDR3 amino acids: CASSSPVVPSSYEQYF. The DNA of the CDR3 is TGTGCCAGCAGTTCGCCAGTTGTACCGAGCTCCTACGAGCAGTACTTC.